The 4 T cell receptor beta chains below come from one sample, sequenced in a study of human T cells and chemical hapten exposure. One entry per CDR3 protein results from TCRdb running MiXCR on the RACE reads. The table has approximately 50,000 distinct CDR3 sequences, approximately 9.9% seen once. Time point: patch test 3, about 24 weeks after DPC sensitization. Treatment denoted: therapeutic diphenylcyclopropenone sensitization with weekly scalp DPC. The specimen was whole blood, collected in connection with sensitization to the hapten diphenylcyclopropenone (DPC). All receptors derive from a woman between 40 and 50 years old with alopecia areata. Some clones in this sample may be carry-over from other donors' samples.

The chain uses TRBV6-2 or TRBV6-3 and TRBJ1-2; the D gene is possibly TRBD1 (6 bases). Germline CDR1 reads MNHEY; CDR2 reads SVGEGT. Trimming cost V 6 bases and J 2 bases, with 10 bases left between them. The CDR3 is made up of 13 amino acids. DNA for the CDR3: TGTGCCAGCAGCCCGCAGGGGAACTATGGCTACACCTTC. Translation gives CASSPQGNYGYTF.

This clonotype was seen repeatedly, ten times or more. CDR3 in amino acids: CASSQRGGRNEQFF. CDR3 nucleotide sequence: TGCGCCAGCAGCCAAAGGGGGGGGCGGAATGAGCAGTTCTTC. The J gene is TRBJ2-1, the V gene TRBV4-3, with a tentative D call TRBD2 (7 bases). V gave up 2 bases and J gave up 7 bases, with 12 bases separating them. This CDR3 contains 14 residues. Germline V gene data show CDR1 as LGHNA and CDR2 as YSLEER.

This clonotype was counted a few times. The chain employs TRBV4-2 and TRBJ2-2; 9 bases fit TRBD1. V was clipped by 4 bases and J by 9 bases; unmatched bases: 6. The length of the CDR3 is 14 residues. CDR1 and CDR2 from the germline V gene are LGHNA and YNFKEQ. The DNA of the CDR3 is TGTGCCAGCAGCCCGGGGGACAGGGACCGGGAGCTGTTTTTT. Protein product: CASSPGDRDRELFF.

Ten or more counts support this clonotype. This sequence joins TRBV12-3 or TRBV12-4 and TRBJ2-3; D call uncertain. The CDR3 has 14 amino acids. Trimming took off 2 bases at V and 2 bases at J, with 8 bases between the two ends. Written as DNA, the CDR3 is TGTGCCAGCAGTTTATGGCTCAACACAGATACGCAGTATTTT. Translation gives CASSLWLNTDTQYF.